One and the same sample provided the 29 T cell receptor beta chains below, sequenced in a study of cytomegalovirus exposure and HLA in healthy donors. The PCR had 60 Vbeta and 13 Jbeta primers. Generated by immunoSEQ multiplex PCR, the TCRdb table keeps only in-frame clones and is missing some. The repertoire holds about 180,000 clones, with around 80% as singletons. The material sequenced was PBMCs. These receptors were collected from a man between 18 and 35 years old in good health and CMV-seronegative.

The rearrangement uses TRBV29-1 and TRBJ1-1; D not resolved. Germline loops: CDR1 SQVTM, CDR2 ANQGSEA. Trimming took off 0 bases at V and 1 base at J, with 15 bases between the two ends. The CDR3 length is 16 residues. The CDR3 here is CSVEDHYFRSNTEAFF. DNA of the CDR3: TGCAGCGTTGAAGACCACTACTTTCGGTCGAACACTGAAGCTTTCTTT.

The chain joins TRBV9 to TRBJ1-5; D unresolved. V was cut by 0 bases and J by 4 bases, with 11 bases left in between. This CDR3 contains 15 residues. Looked up from germline, CDR1 is SGDLS and CDR2 is YYNGEE. This CDR3 reads CASSVGYSENQPQHF. In DNA form, the CDR3 reads TGTGCCAGCAGCGTAGGGTACAGTGAAAATCAGCCCCAGCATTTT. The full variable domain, with the rest looked up from reference TRBV9 and TRBJ1-5, is DSGVTQTPKHLITATGQRVTLRCSPRSGDLSVYWYQQSLDQGLQFLIQYYNGEERAKGNILERFSAQQFPDLHSELNLSSLELGDSALYFCASSVGYSENQPQHFGDGTRLSIL.

The chain uses TRBV28 and TRBJ2-7; a possible D gene is TRBD1 (6 bases). The CDR3 length is 12 residues. From germline, CDR1 is MDHEN and CDR2 SYDVKM. The germline V and J ends were trimmed by 11 bases and 3 bases, with 14 bases remaining between them. Written as DNA, the CDR3 is TGTGCCTCGTCGACAGGATACTACGAGCAGTACTTC. Amino acids: CASSTGYYEQYF.

This chain connects TRBV9 to TRBJ2-5, with 9 bases identical to TRBD1. Per the germline V gene, CDR1 is SGDLS and CDR2 is YYNGEE. The ends lost 0 bases at V and 2 bases at J; junction bases unmatched: 2. The CDR3 consists of 15 residues. In DNA, the CDR3 is TGTGCCAGCAGCGTAGTGGGGACAGGGCAAGAGACCCAGTACTTC. Protein: CASSVVGTGQETQYF.

This clone was observed once. V usage is TRBV2 and J usage is TRBJ1-2, with 9 nucleotides matching TRBD1. In germline, CDR1 is SNHLY, CDR2 FYNNEI. Germline trimming cut 7 bases from V and 1 base from J; bases unmatched to any gene: 7. The CDR3 covers 15 residues. The CDR3 sequence is CASTATGGLNYGYTF. The CDR3 DNA reads TGTGCCAGCACAGCGACAGGGGGTCTTAACTATGGCTACACCTTC.

The gene calls are TRBV11-2 and TRBJ2-5, with no clear D. This CDR3 is 17 amino acids long. The V end lost 1 base, the J end lost 0 bases, and 15 bases lay between the germline ends. Per germline, CDR1 SGHAT and CDR2 FQNNGV. The CDR3 here is CASSLAFPKANQETQYF. Written as DNA, the CDR3 is TGTGCCAGCAGCTTAGCGTTCCCGAAAGCGAACCAAGAGACCCAGTACTTC.

V gene TRBV18 combines with J gene TRBJ1-5, with D unclear. V was pared by 6 bases and J by 1 base, with 7 bases between. Germline V gene lookup returns CDR1 KGHSH and CDR2 LQKENI. There are 13 residues in the CDR3. The CDR3 sequence is CASSSVSNQPQHF. Here the CDR3 DNA reads TGTGCCAGCTCGTCAGTGAGCAATCAGCCCCAGCATTTT.

The chain recombines TRBV2 with TRBJ2-7, with 7 bases identical to TRBD2. The length of the CDR3 is 17 residues. The germline V gene has CDR1 SNHLY and CDR2 FYNNEI. V was pared by 4 bases and J by 0 bases, with 12 bases of the junction left unmatched. The CDR3 DNA is TGTGCCAGCAGTGTGCTGACTAGCTCCCCGAGCTCCTACGAGCAGTACTTC. As protein: CASSVLTSSPSSYEQYF. The full variable domain, with the rest looked up from reference TRBV2 and TRBJ2-7, is EPEVTQTPSHQVTQMGQEVILRCVPISNHLYFYWYRQILGQKVEFLVSFYNNEISEKSEIFDDQFSVERPDGSNFTLKIRSTKLEDSAMYFCASSVLTSSPSSYEQYFGPGTRLTVT.

This chain links TRBV5-1 with TRBJ2-7; D call uncertain. This CDR3 comprises 13 residues. CDR1 is SGHRS and CDR2 is YFSETQ in the germline V gene. Trimming removed 4 bases at V and 4 bases at J, with 12 bases between. CDR3: CASSPSEAYEQYF. In DNA form, the CDR3 reads TGCGCCAGCAGCCCGAGCGAGGCTTACGAGCAGTACTTC.

The chain uses TRBV5-4 and TRBJ2-7; 10 bases are a match to TRBD1. The V segment lost 4 bases and the J segment 0 bases; nucleotides outside the gene matches: 4. Germline V gene sequence: CDR1 SGHNT, CDR2 YYREEE (reference sequence). There are 15 residues in the CDR3. The CDR3 sequence: CASSGRTGGSYEQYF. The CDR3 DNA reads TGTGCCAGCAGCGGACGGACAGGGGGCTCCTACGAGCAGTACTTC.

This chain links TRBV5-1 with TRBJ2-3, with 12 bases aligning to TRBD2. CDR3 length equals 16 residues. Germline CDR1 reads SGHRS; CDR2 reads YFSETQ. Trimming took 3 bases from V and 4 from J; bases not matched to a gene: 6. The CDR3 region has the DNA TGCGCCAGCAGCTCAGGACTAGCGGGACTCCCAGATACGCAGTATTTT. Protein product: CASSSGLAGLPDTQYF.

The chain joins TRBV6-6 to TRBJ2-1; D call uncertain. Germline V lookup: CDR1 MNHNY, CDR2 SVGAGI (reference sequence). The CDR3 spans 14 residues. V was clipped by 6 bases and J by 9 bases, with 18 bases between them. The CDR3 nucleotides read TGTGCCAGCAGAACCCCCAATCCTTTGAGTGAGCAGTTCTTC. Amino acids: CASRTPNPLSEQFF.

CDR3 nucleotides: TGTGCCAGCAGTTTGAGCGGGTATGGCTACACCTTC. Its translation: CASSLSGYGYTF. The V call is TRBV28, the J call TRBJ1-2, with D uncertain. In germline, CDR1 is MDHEN, CDR2 SYDVKM. The CDR3 is 12 residues long. Trimming removed 3 bases from V and 5 bases from J, with 7 bases in between.

The chain carries TRBV4-3 and TRBJ2-2; TRBD2 matches 7 bases. CDR3 length: 17 amino acids. Germline values: CDR1 LGHNA, CDR2 YSLEER. V gave up 0 bases and J gave up 10 bases; unmatched junction bases: 14. CDR3 sequence (DNA): TGCGCCAGCAGCCAAGAGGGGATTGCGGGAGACGTGCAGGAGCTGTTTTTT. The encoded protein is CASSQEGIAGDVQELFF.

This chain connects TRBV30 to TRBJ1-1; unclear D gene. CDR3 size: 14 residues. Per germline, CDR1 GTSNPN and CDR2 SVGIG (reference sequence). With 2 bases removed from V and 1 base from J, the gap between germline ends came to 11 bases. Here the CDR3 reads CAWSIITRNTEAFF. The DNA of the CDR3 is TGTGCCTGGAGTATCATAACAAGGAACACTGAAGCTTTCTTT.

The J gene is TRBJ1-2, the V gene TRBV25-1, with D unresolved. Germline assignment: CDR1 MGHDK and CDR2 SYGVNS. V lost 8 bases and J 7 bases, leaving 17 bases between the germline ends. This CDR3 has 13 residues. The CDR3 DNA is TGTGCCAGCCGGGGAGGAACTAATCGTGGCTACACCTTC. Protein: CASRGGTNRGYTF.

The V gene is TRBV9, the J gene TRBJ2-1; D might be TRBD1 (6 bases). The CDR3 runs 15 residues. From germline, CDR1 is SGDLS and CDR2 YYNGEE. Trimming removed 4 bases at V and 1 base at J, with 12 bases between. CDR3 coding DNA: TGTGCCAGCAGCCCGGACAGACCTTCCTACAATGAGCAGTTCTTC. It is translated as CASSPDRPSYNEQFF.

The V gene is TRBV10-1, the J gene TRBJ2-5, with 10 bases identical to TRBD2. V was pared by 0 bases and J by 4 bases, with 17 bases of the junction left unmatched. CDR3 size: 20 residues. Germline lookup yields CDR1 WNHNN and CDR2 SYGVQD (reference sequence). CDR3 sequence reads: CASSESLGERGGGARETQYF. As DNA, the CDR3 is TGCGCCAGCAGTGAGTCCCTCGGGGAGCGGGGGGGCGGGGCTAGAGAGACCCAGTACTTC.

The rearrangement joins TRBV19 to TRBJ1-1; D ambiguous. The germline V gene encodes CDR1 LNHDA and CDR2 SQIVND (reference sequence). Trimming left V 5 bases short and J 1 base short, with 8 bases between. The CDR3 loop spans 13 amino acids. For the CDR3, the DNA is TGTGCCAGTAGTGCCAGGCCGAACACTGAAGCTTTCTTT. Protein product: CASSARPNTEAFF.

The chain carries TRBV14 and TRBJ2-6; 8 nucleotides align to TRBD2. From germline, CDR1 is SGHDN and CDR2 FVKESK. The CDR3 extends over 17 amino acids. V dropped 4 bases and J dropped 0; count of bases not matched to a gene: 5. The CDR3 nucleotides are TGTGCCAGCAGCCGCTTAGCGGGGAGCTCTGGGGCCAACGTCCTGACTTTC. Residues: CASSRLAGSSGANVLTF.

This clone has only one observation. The rearrangement uses TRBV5-6 and TRBJ2-7, with D maybe TRBD1 (6 bases). V shed 5 bases and J shed 3 bases, with 9 bases lying between them. Germline V gene lookup returns CDR1 SGHDT and CDR2 YYEEEE. The length of the CDR3 is 12 residues. The CDR3 sequence: CASSRTVYEQYF. CDR3 bases: TGTGCCAGCAGTAGGACAGTCTACGAGCAGTACTTC.

The chain uses TRBV9 and TRBJ2-1; TRBD2 matches 8 bases. CDR1 SGDLS and CDR2 YYNGEE come from the germline V gene. CDR3 length: 16 residues. V lost 0 bases, J lost 7 bases, and 9 bases stayed unmatched. The CDR3 DNA is TGTGCCAGCAGCGTAGGGTCTAGCGGGTTTGTAAATGAGCAGTTCTTC. Translation: CASSVGSSGFVNEQFF.

The chain couples TRBV18 to TRBJ2-7; TRBD2 might be the D (6 bases). The CDR3 is made up of 15 amino acids. V was clipped by 6 bases and J by 0 bases, with 15 bases between them. The germline CDR1 and CDR2 sequences are KGHSH and LQKENI. The CDR3 DNA reads TGTGCCAGCTCCACCAGCGGGTCGAGCTCCTACGAGCAGTACTTC. It yields the protein CASSTSGSSSYEQYF. Full variable domain (missing parts from reference TRBV18 and TRBJ2-7): NAGVMQNPRHLVRRRGQEARLRCSPMKGHSHVYWYRQLPEEGLKFMVYLQKENIIDESGMPKERFSAEFPKEGPSILRIQQVVRGDSAAYFCASSTSGSSSYEQYFGPGTRLTVT.

This clone was seen only a few times. V gene TRBV6-1 combines with J gene TRBJ2-2, with TRBD2 matching 7 bases. The CDR3 covers 13 residues. V lost 6 bases and J lost 8; bases outside the gene matches: 6. CDR1 is MNHNS and CDR2 is SASEGT in the germline V gene. DNA for the CDR3: TGTGCCAGCAGACATTTTAGCGGGGGGGAGCTGTTTTTT. This codes for CASRHFSGGELFF.

V gene TRBV7-8 combines with J gene TRBJ1-2, with 7 bases fitting TRBD1. J was trimmed by 3 bases and V by 1 base; bases with no gene match: 8. The CDR3 has 16 amino acids. Germline CDR1 and CDR2: SGHVS and FQNEAQ. The CDR3 loop is CASSLDPGQPYYGYTF. In DNA form, the CDR3 reads TGTGCCAGCAGCTTAGACCCGGGACAGCCCTACTATGGCTACACCTTC.

The chain links TRBV21-1 to TRBJ2-3; the table's D gene call, TRBD1, was not cross checked with the DNA. TRBV21-1 is deemed a pseudogene. The CDR3 consists of 17 residues. CDR3 in amino acids: CASSKVGAGGDTDTQYF. The CDR3 region has the DNA TGTGCCAGCAGCAAAGTCGGGGCAGGGGGCGACACAGATACGCAGTATTTT.

This clone was observed a handful of times. The genes are TRBV28 and TRBJ1-1; TRBD1 matches 9 bases. The CDR3 length is 13 residues. Germline V gives CDR1 MDHEN, CDR2 SYDVKM. V trimming: 8 bases; J trimming: 4 bases; junction bases outside the gene matches: 5. CDR3 nucleotide sequence: TGTGCCAGCGGGGGACAGGGAGGCACTGAAGCTTTCTTT. Protein: CASGGQGGTEAFF.

This clone appeared a few times. The CDR3: CASSPKPPGQGYQPQHF. The DNA of the CDR3 is TGTGCCAGCAGTCCAAAACCACCGGGACAGGGATATCAGCCCCAGCATTTT. The V call is TRBV27, the J call TRBJ1-5, with 9 bases identical to TRBD1. CDR3 length: 17 residues. V was pared by 5 bases and J by 5 bases, with 13 bases of the junction left unmatched. Per germline, CDR1 MNHEY and CDR2 SMNVEV (reference sequence).

This clone turned up a few times. The V gene is TRBV18, the J gene TRBJ1-6, with D unresolved. Germline V gene data show CDR1 as KGHSH and CDR2 as LQKENI. The CDR3 covers 14 residues. V was clipped by 3 bases and J by 0 bases, with 3 bases between them. This CDR3 reads CASSPSSYNSPLHF. CDR3 in DNA: TGTGCCAGCTCACCGAGCTCCTATAATTCACCCCTCCACTTT.